What follows are 32 T cell receptor delta chains derived from one specimen sequenced in a study of γδ T cells in repeated Plasmodium falciparum infection. TCRdb re-identified clones in the multiplex PCR reads via CATT. Among 90,000 or so delta-chain clones listed, over 0.9% were seen once. Flow sorting of PBMC yielded separate Vgamma9/Vdelta2+ and Vdelta2-negative gammadelta T cell populations for bulk repertoire analysis. Input material: gamma-delta T cells from blood. These receptors were obtained from a pool of human donors (malaria-infected and uninfected, not separated).

This clone was seen a handful of times. The TCRdb protein, from a much larger clone, departs from this DNA's translation at residue 7, likely by read error; the protein shown derives from the DNA. The rearrangement joins TRDV1 to TRDJ1, with D possibly matching TRDD3 (6 bases). TCRdb gives no J gene; it was assigned here by matching the DNA to germline. Germline V gene data show CDR1 as TSWWSYY and CDR2 as QGS. V lost 0 bases, J lost 4 bases, and 21 bases lay in between. This CDR3 has 18 amino acids. CDR3 in DNA: TGTGCTCTTGGGGAACTGCCGTTCCGGAGGGGATCGAGCGATAAACTCATCTTT. Encoded protein: CALGELPFRRGSSDKLIF.

As for this clone: For this DNA, TCRdb reports the protein of a much larger clone, which diverges at residue 9, most likely from a read error; the protein presented here is translated directly from the DNA. The V call is TRDV2, the J call TRDJ3, with 10 bases matching TRDD3. The J gene was missing in TCRdb and was found by matching the end of the DNA to germline. Germline V gene data show CDR1 as GEAIGNYY and CDR2 as EKD. The CDR3 consists of 24 residues. V trimming: 0 bases; J trimming: 1 base; junction bases outside the gene matches: 20. The CDR3 protein is CACDTFAKGDSYWGISWDTRQMFF. In nucleotides, the CDR3 is TGTGCCTGTGACACCTTCGCGAAAGGCGACTCTTACTGGGGGATTTCCTGGGACACCCGACAGATGTTTTTC.

Of note for this clone: Translating this DNA gives a protein that differs at residue 6 from the TCRdb one, which belongs to a much larger clone; a read error is likely, and the protein shown is this translation. This chain joins TRDV1 and TRDJ1; 12 bases fit TRDD3. Germline matching of the DNA provided the J gene here, since TCRdb leaves it blank. The CDR3 runs to 24 residues. Germline V CDR1 and CDR2: TSWWSYY, QGS. Trimming at V came to 1 base and at J to 6 bases, leaving 30 bases not matched to a gene. CDR3 coding DNA: TGTGCTCTTGGGGAACCCCCCTACCCAAACTGGGGGATACTACGTGAGCGCAGAAGAAATAAACTCATCTTT. Translation: CALGEPPYPNWGILRERRRNKLIF.

In this sample, this clone turned up many times. The protein TCRdb gives is from a much larger clone and does not agree with this DNA's translation at residue 4, likely a read error; the protein shown here comes from the DNA. The rearrangement uses TRDV2 and TRDJ2; perhaps TRDD3 as D (5 bases). V gave up 5 bases and J gave up 4 bases, with 19 bases separating them. Germline CDR1 GEAIGNYY, CDR2 EKD. The CDR3 spans 16 residues. Here the CDR3 DNA reads TGTGCCTGTGGCATAATTGGGGTGGGAGAGACAGCACAACTCTTCTTT. Protein: CACGIIGVGETAQLFF.

This clone has a handful of counts. The protein that TCRdb holds for this DNA derives from a much larger clone and differs from the translated DNA at residue 20, which likely indicates a read error; the protein shown here is translated from the DNA. The J gene has no call, while the V gene is TRDV1; the table's D call of TRDD3 was not tested on the DNA. The CDR3 is 22 residues long. In germline, CDR1 is TSWWSYY, CDR2 QGS. The CDR3 DNA reads TGTGCTCTTGGGGAAACCTTTGATTCCGTTCCTACAGGTGGGGACCACGAGGATAAACCCATCTTT. This codes for CALGETFDSVPTGGDHEDKPIF.

This clone came up a few times. A read error likely explains why the TCRdb protein, taken from a much larger clone, differs from this DNA's translation at residue 10; the protein shown is translated from the DNA. This chain uses TRDV1 with TRDJ1; 7 nucleotides match TRDD3. The J gene, absent from TCRdb, was called here by matching the DNA to germline. From germline, CDR1 is TSWWSYY and CDR2 QGS. V gave up 9 bases and J gave up 1 base; unmatched junction bases: 23. The length of the CDR3 is 19 residues. The CDR3 sequence: CALNHKANWRIRPTDKLIF. The CDR3 coding sequence is TGTGCTCTCAATCACAAGGCAAACTGGAGGATACGGCCCACCGATAAACTCATCTTT.

This clone was counted only a few times. Given a far larger clone just one base away, this is likely a sequencing read error. The J gene has no call, while the V gene is TRDV2; the table calls TRDD3, which could not be checked here. This CDR3 has 20 amino acids. CDR1 is GEAIGNYY and CDR2 is EKD in the germline V gene. The chain's CDR3 is CACDTGYRLGDLWDTRQMFF. CDR3 in DNA: TGTGCCTGTGACACCGGATACAGACTGGGGGATCTCTGGGACACCCGACAGATGTTCTTC.

This clone has just a few counts. One base separates it from a far larger clone, so it is likely a read error. The same CDR3 arises from other DNA sequences in this sample as well. The chain has TRDV2 and TRDJ1; a weak D match, TRDD3 (7 bases). TCRdb offers no J gene call, so here the DNA was matched to germline to obtain one. Germline V gene sequence: CDR1 GEAIGNYY, CDR2 EKD. CDR3 length: 19 amino acids. V was trimmed by 3 bases and J by 8 bases, leaving 33 bases between them. Here the CDR3 DNA reads TGTGCCTGTGACCCCCTGGGGGGGGCTCCTTCCGAGGTGGACAGCAAACTCATCTTT. Residues: CACDPLGGAPSEVDSKLIF.

This clone was detected only a few times. TCRdb's entry gives the protein of a much larger clone, which mismatches this DNA's translation at residue 13, likely from a read error; the protein reported here is translated from the DNA. The V gene is TRDV2, the J gene TRDJ1; tentatively, D is TRDD3 (5 bases). The J gene, not given by TCRdb, was assigned here from a germline match of the nucleotide sequence. The CDR3 length is 18 residues. The V and J ends lost 3 bases and 3 bases respectively, with 25 bases between them. Germline lookup yields CDR1 GEAIGNYY and CDR2 EKD. CDR3 region: CACDPLRGYDRDADKLIF. The CDR3, as DNA: TGTGCCTGTGACCCACTACGGGGGTACGATCGGGACGCCGATAAACTCATCTTT.

This clone was seen a few times. This probably arose from a read error, given a far larger clone one base away. Distinct nucleotide sequences in the sample also encode this CDR3. The chain joins TRDV2 to TRDJ3; 7 bases match TRDD3. Germline matching of the DNA provided the J gene here, since TCRdb leaves it blank. Germline CDR1 and CDR2: GEAIGNYY and EKD. CDR3 length: 18 amino acids. CDR3 DNA: TGTGCCTGCGACACCGGGGGATTCAGCTCCTGGGACACCCGACAGATGTTTTTC. This encodes CACDTGGFSSWDTRQMFF.

As to this clone: This likely came from a read error, as a far larger clone is one base away. Distinct nucleotide sequences in the sample also encode this CDR3. The rearrangement links TRDV1 to TRDJ1; 11 positions match TRDD3. This CDR3 contains 21 residues. The V segment lost 3 bases and the J segment 5 bases; nucleotides outside the gene matches: 23. Germline V gene lookup returns CDR1 TSWWSYY and CDR2 QGS. CDR3 loop: CALGEEGAFPILGDRSDKLIF. DNA of the CDR3: TGTGCTCTTGGGGAGGAGGGGGCCTTCCCAATACTGGGGGATAGATCGGATAAACTCATCTTT.

This clone has a handful of counts. A read error is the likely source, as a far larger clone sits one nucleotide away. Different DNA sequences within this sample yield the same CDR3. The J gene is TRDJ1, the V gene TRDV2, with 9 bases matching TRDD3. Matching the DNA to germline supplied the J gene, which TCRdb does not give. The CDR3 has 16 amino acids. Germline CDR1 GEAIGNYY, CDR2 EKD. V dropped 1 base and J dropped 0; count of bases not matched to a gene: 5. CDR3 bases: TGTGCCTGTGACACTCTACTGGGGGAACACACCGATAAACTCATCTTT. This encodes CACDTLLGEHTDKLIF.

This clone was seen a few times. The amino acid sequence in TCRdb belongs to a much larger clone and departs from this DNA's translation at residue 7, likely a sequencing read error; the sequence shown is translated from the DNA. The chain recombines TRDV2 with TRDJ1; 7 bases line up with TRDD3. The CDR3 is made up of 15 amino acids. The V gene's germline CDR1 is GEAIGNYY and CDR2 EKD. With V trimmed by 3 bases and J by 0 bases, 6 bases remained unmatched. DNA of the CDR3: TGTGCCTGTGACCATGGGGGACATTACACCGATAAACTCATCTTT. Its translation: CACDHGGHYTDKLIF.

Note on this clone: Since a far larger clone is one base different, this is likely a read error. This specimen includes other DNA sequences encoding the same CDR3. V gene TRDV2 combines with J gene TRDJ1; 8 bases map to TRDD3. The J gene, absent from TCRdb, was called here by matching the DNA to germline. The trim removed 7 bases at V and 3 bases at J, leaving 9 bases unmatched. In germline, CDR1 is GEAIGNYY, CDR2 EKD. The CDR3 covers 14 residues. The CDR3 sequence: CACDRGYTSDKLIF. The CDR3 DNA reads as TGTGCCTGCGACCGGGGATACACCTCCGATAAACTCATCTTT.

Concerning this clone itself: A read error is the likely source, as a far larger clone sits one nucleotide away. Within the sample, other DNA sequences also encode this same CDR3. This sequence joins TRDV1 and TRDJ1; D possibly corresponds to TRDD3 (5 bases). In the absence of a J gene in TCRdb, the DNA was matched to germline to assign it here. The CDR3 is made up of 15 amino acids. Germline V gene data show CDR1 as TSWWSYY and CDR2 as QGS. CDR3 DNA: TGTGCCCTTGGGGAAAGGAAGCGTCTCACCGATAAACTCATCTTT. Its protein is CALGERKRLTDKLIF.

This clone was seen many times. For this DNA, TCRdb reports the protein of a much larger clone, which diverges at residue 13, most likely from a read error; the protein presented here is translated directly from the DNA. The CDR3, as DNA: TGTGCCTGGGGATTCTCGTACTGGGGGATACTCGATGAACTCATCTTT. Encoded protein: CAWGFSYWGILDELIF. The chain employs TRDV2 and TRDJ1, with TRDD3 matching over 12 bases. TCRdb records no J gene; here it was assigned by comparing the DNA to germline. CDR3 length: 16 amino acids. The germline V gene encodes CDR1 GEAIGNYY and CDR2 EKD.

The chain links TRDV2 to TRDJ1; 9 bases align to TRDD3. Here the J gene was assigned by germline matching of the DNA, as TCRdb has none. With V trimmed by 0 bases and J by 6 bases, 7 bases remained unmatched. This CDR3 has 15 amino acids. Germline loops: CDR1 GEAIGNYY, CDR2 EKD. Here the CDR3 DNA reads TGTGCCTGTGACACCCTGGGGGATTCCCTTTATAAACTCATCTTT. Translated: CACDTLGDSLYKLIF.

On this clone: The TCRdb protein comes from a much larger clone and disagrees with this DNA's translation at residues 3 and 21, likely due to a read error; the protein given here is derived from the DNA. This chain joins TRDV1 and TRDJ1; either TRDD2 or TRDD3 may supply D (8 bases each). The V gene's germline CDR1 is TSWWSYY and CDR2 QGS. The length of the CDR3 is 25 residues. DNA for the CDR3: TGTGCTTTTGGGGAACCAACCTTCCTAATCTCTTTTAATGATGGGGGATTCCGGTACACCGTTAAACTCATCTTT. It translates to CAFGEPTFLISFNDGGFRYTVKLIF.

On this clone: TCRdb attributes to this sequence the protein of a much larger clone, which differs from the DNA translation at residue 20; a read error is likely, and the protein displayed is translated from the DNA. No J gene was assigned, while the V gene was called as TRDV2; TRDD3, as called in the table, went unchecked against the DNA. The CDR3 covers 22 residues. Germline V gives CDR1 GEAIGNYY, CDR2 EKD. Here the CDR3 reads CACDGPVLGDTRSSWDTRQVFF. In nucleotides, the CDR3 is TGTGCCTGTGACGGCCCTGTCCTGGGGGATACGCGTAGCTCCTGGGACACCCGACAGGTGTTTTTC.

About this clone: TCRdb has a much larger clone's protein, which differs at residue 7 from the translation of this DNA, likely because of a read error; what is shown is the protein translated from the DNA. CDR3 in amino acids: CALGDRDSYKGWGTKLIF. The CDR3 nucleotides read TGTGCTCTTGGGGATCGCGATTCCTACAAGGGCTGGGGGACCAAACTCATCTTT. The V call is TRDV1, the J call TRDJ1; possible D gene TRDD3, 8 bases. The V gene's germline CDR1 is TSWWSYY and CDR2 QGS. The CDR3 is 18 residues long. With 3 bases removed from V and 8 bases from J, the gap between germline ends came to 28 bases.

This clone was observed many times. The TCRdb protein comes from a much larger clone and disagrees with this DNA's translation at residue 18, likely due to a read error; the protein given here is derived from the DNA. This rearrangement joins TRDV1 to TRDJ1; the D gene is possibly TRDD3 (9 bases). As TCRdb names no J gene, one was assigned here on the basis of a DNA match to germline. CDR1 is TSWWSYY, CDR2 QGS, per germline. This CDR3 region has 21 residues. Here the CDR3 reads CALGEHGGSSYRGIQGDRLIF. The CDR3, as DNA: TGTGCTCTTGGGGAACATGGTGGATCTTCCTACCGGGGGATACAGGGCGATAGACTCATCTTT.

With respect to this clone: This DNA's translation and the protein TCRdb lists, from a much larger clone, do not match at residue 21, likely due to a read error; the protein shown is translated from the DNA. In nucleotides, the CDR3 is TGTGCTCTTGGGGAACTAGAACCTTACTCCTACGAGTTTGTACTGGGGGATACATCGTACGCCGATAAACTCATCTTT. This translates into CALGELEPYSYEFVLGDTSYADKLIF. The chain joins TRDV1 to TRDJ1; 12 positions match TRDD3. The J gene, absent from TCRdb, was called here by matching the DNA to germline. CDR3 length: 26 residues. Germline V gives CDR1 TSWWSYY, CDR2 QGS. With 0 bases clipped from V and 3 bases from J, the junction kept 32 bases outside the gene matches.

A few counts support this clone. A far more abundant clone sits one base away, making this likely a read error. This specimen includes other DNA sequences encoding the same CDR3. The V gene is TRDV2, the J gene TRDJ1; D uncertain. TCRdb supplies no J gene; here it was assigned by aligning the nucleotide sequence to germline. The V gene's germline CDR1 is GEAIGNYY and CDR2 EKD. The CDR3 spans 14 residues. V lost 4 bases and J lost 0, with 11 bases in between. In DNA form, the CDR3 reads TGTGCCTGTGATCGTCGGAGGTACACCGATAAACTCATCTTT. Its translation is CACDRRRYTDKLIF.

This clone has ten or more counts. TCRdb's protein for this DNA is that of a much larger clone and differs from the translation at residue 11, likely a read error; the protein shown is the DNA translation. The rearrangement joins TRDV2 to TRDJ1; TRDD3 aligns across 12 bases. J gave up 0 bases and V 3 bases, and 10 bases lay outside the gene matches. The germline V gene encodes CDR1 GEAIGNYY and CDR2 EKD. The CDR3 has 18 residues. CDR3 residues: CACDPLTGGYPDTDKLIF. The CDR3 DNA sequence: TGTGCCTGTGACCCTTTGACTGGGGGATACCCTGACACCGATAAACTCATCTTT.

This clone was picked up a small number of times. TCRdb lists the protein of a much larger clone for this DNA, which differs at residue 10, so this is likely a read error; the protein given here is translated from the DNA itself. The chain recombines TRDV1 with TRDJ1; no firm D call. The CDR3 has 13 amino acids. V dropped 1 base and J dropped 9 bases, with 12 bases sitting between them. CDR1 is TSWWSYY and CDR2 is QGS in the germline V gene. The CDR3 DNA follows: TGTGCTCTTGGGGAACCCCAAAGGATTGAACTCATCTTT. It yields the protein CALGEPQRIELIF.

This clone occurred a few times. The protein that TCRdb holds for this DNA derives from a much larger clone and differs from the translated DNA at residue 3, which likely indicates a read error; the protein shown here is translated from the DNA. The chain uses TRDV2 and TRDJ1; D unclear. In the absence of a J gene in TCRdb, the DNA was matched to germline to assign it here. This CDR3 has 17 residues. Per germline, CDR1 GEAIGNYY and CDR2 EKD. The CDR3 DNA is TGTGCCCGTGACACCGTCACGAACTTGGCCCGTACGGATAAACTCATCTTT. Its translation is CARDTVTNLARTDKLIF.

This clone was detected a few times. TCRdb's entry gives the protein of a much larger clone, which mismatches this DNA's translation at residue 14, likely from a read error; the protein reported here is translated from the DNA. The chain recombines TRDV1 with TRDJ1; TRDD3 matches 9 bases. TCRdb supplies no J gene; here it was assigned by aligning the nucleotide sequence to germline. After removal of 5 bases from V and 0 bases from J, the junction contained 25 bases not matched to a gene. The CDR3 is made up of 22 amino acids. Germline assignment: CDR1 TSWWSYY and CDR2 QGS. The CDR3 protein is CALGSQSYDRGYVQENTDKLIF. CDR3 nucleotide sequence: TGTGCTCTTGGGTCACAATCCTACGACCGGGGATACGTCCAGGAGAACACCGATAAACTCATCTTT.

This clone was detected only a few times. A far larger clone is just one base off, so this is likely a read error. This same CDR3 is encoded by further DNA sequences in the sample. The CDR3 nucleotides read TGTGCTCTTGGGGAACTTTACTGGGGGATAAGGTACACCGATAAACTCATCTTC. Translated: CALGELYWGIRYTDKLIF. The V gene is TRDV1; the J gene was not called; the table names TRDD3, a call not compared with the DNA. The CDR3 is 18 amino acids. Germline CDR1 and CDR2: TSWWSYY and QGS.

This clone has a count of ten or more. The V call is TRDV1, the J call TRDJ1; 7 nucleotides agree with TRDD3. V shed 0 bases and J 0 bases; nucleotides not matched to a gene: 16. Germline CDR1 is TSWWSYY and CDR2 is QGS. This CDR3 region has 20 residues. CDR3 nucleotides: TGTGCTCTTGGGGAACTGATCTACTGGGGACCGGGGACGTACACCGATAAACTCATCTTT. Translating it yields CALGELIYWGPGTYTDKLIF.

With regard to this clone: The translation of this DNA and the TCRdb protein of a much larger clone differ at residue 9, probably owing to a read error; the protein shown here is translated from the DNA. The sample carries other DNA sequences with the same CDR3. The V gene is TRDV2, the J gene TRDJ1; TRDD3 agrees at 10 bases. Since TCRdb gives no J gene, matching the DNA to germline was used here to assign it. This CDR3 is 18 amino acids long. CDR1 and CDR2 from the germline V gene are GEAIGNYY and EKD. With V trimmed by 1 base and J by 4 bases, 14 bases remained unmatched. CDR3 residues: CACDTSPVRGIRSDKLIF. CDR3 sequence (DNA): TGTGCCTGTGACACTTCTCCGGTCCGGGGGATACGCAGCGATAAACTCATCTTT.

The chain uses TRDV2 and TRDJ1; 12 bases match TRDD3. TCRdb is silent on the J gene; assignment here came from matching the DNA to germline. The CDR3 runs to 19 residues. V trimming: 1 base; J trimming: 0 bases; junction bases outside the gene matches: 11. CDR1 is GEAIGNYY, CDR2 EKD, per germline. CDR3 in amino acids: CACDTVGLGDTPYTDKLIF. In DNA, the CDR3 is TGTGCCTGTGACACTGTTGGGCTGGGGGATACGCCGTACACCGATAAACTCATCTTT.

In regard to this clone: A single base is all that separates this from a far larger clone, so a read error is likely. The same CDR3 is also encoded by other DNA sequences in this sample. The chain links TRDV1 to TRDJ1; 11 bases are a match to TRDD3. TCRdb supplies no J gene; here it was assigned by aligning the nucleotide sequence to germline. Germline values: CDR1 TSWWSYY, CDR2 QGS. CDR3 size: 25 residues. The chain's CDR3 is CALGELCSYSRPSDAGGYRSVKLIF. CDR3 nucleotide sequence: TGTGCTCTTGGAGAACTATGTTCCTACTCTCGTCCGTCGGATGCTGGGGGATACCGGTCGGTTAAACTCATCTTT.